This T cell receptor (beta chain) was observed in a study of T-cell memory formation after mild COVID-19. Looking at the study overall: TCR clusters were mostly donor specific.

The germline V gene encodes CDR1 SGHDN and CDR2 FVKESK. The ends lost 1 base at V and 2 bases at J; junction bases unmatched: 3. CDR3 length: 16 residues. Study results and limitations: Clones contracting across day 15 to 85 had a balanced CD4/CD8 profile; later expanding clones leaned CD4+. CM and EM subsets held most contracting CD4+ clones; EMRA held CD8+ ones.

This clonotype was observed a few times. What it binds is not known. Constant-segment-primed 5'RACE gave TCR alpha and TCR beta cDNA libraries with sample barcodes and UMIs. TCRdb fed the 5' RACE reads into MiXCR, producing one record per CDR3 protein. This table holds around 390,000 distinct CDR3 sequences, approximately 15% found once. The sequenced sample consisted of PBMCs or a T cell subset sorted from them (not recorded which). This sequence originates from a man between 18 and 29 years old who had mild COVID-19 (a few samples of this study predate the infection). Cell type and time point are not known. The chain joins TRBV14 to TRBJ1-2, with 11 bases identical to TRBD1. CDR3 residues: CASSQVGTGGNYGYTF. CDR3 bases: TGTGCCAGCAGCCAAGTGGGGACAGGGGGGAACTATGGCTACACCTTC.